This T cell receptor beta chain originates from a study of blood T cell repertoires in COVID-19 (dated by TCRdb to about 2020). About the full investigation: The collaborator samples originated in the United States, Italy and Spain and spanned the acute and convalescent phases of COVID-19. The prospective study material was composed of cDNA or gDNA derived from T cells, B-cell-depleted T cells, or PBMCs. Deeply sampled blood TCRbeta repertoires from subjects exposed to, actively infected with, or recovered from COVID-19 were included in the dataset. A freely available public database, intended as a resource for researchers studying the immune response to SARS-CoV-2, is where the repertoires were released. Samples were obtained from the ongoing ImmuneRACE study (first 160 participants) and from about 1,300 subjects provided by 6 global collaborators. Sample metadata almost always included a de-identified subject ID, COVID-19 status, age in years and sex. Where HLA class I and class II types were available, the types were taken from metadata supplied by the sample provider, not from assay-based typing. Points the paper makes about the study in general: The amount of clinical and demographic metadata varied by source and participant and was provided uncurated.

Whole blood was collected in K2EDTA tubes by collaborating institutions according to the institutions' own protocols. For TCRbeta analysis, collaborators shipped samples in one of three forms: frozen whole blood, isolated PBMCs, or DNA extracted from either of those sample types. To note about this clone: Its recognized antigen is unknown. Base-call qualities are not available, and no considerably larger clone is one nucleotide away.

TCRbeta CDR3 regions were amplified from genomic DNA using the immunoSEQ Assay, a bias-controlled multiplex PCR. In the original analysis: Nucleated cell counts per sample were estimated from amplification of reference gene primers within the assay. To quantify the absolute abundance of each unique TCRbeta CDR3 rearrangement, sequence reads were collapsed and filtered. For each sample, productive Simpson clonality was calculated as the square root of Simpson's diversity index across productive rearrangements. TCRdb obtained this table from immuneACCESS and retained in-frame rearrangements with V and J assigned. These tables miss some clones; where compared with another copy, unresolved V genes account for less than half of the shortfall, and the remainder is unexplained. The V and J calls and the clone size are those of that table, but D and trimming were determined from the DNA. For this sample there are about 74,000 clones; 90% appear just once. The top ten constitute approximately 1.5% of the sample.

The specimen was peripheral blood. The receptor's source is a man aged 50 or older with acute or convalescent COVID-19.

The nucleotide sequence reads as follows: TGTGCCAGCAGAGAGGAACGGGGAGGTGGCTACACCTTC. The encoded protein is CASREERGGGYTF. This chain joins TRBV28 to TRBJ1-2; the D gene is not confidently resolved. Looking up the germline V gene yields CDR1 MDHEN and CDR2 SYDVKM. The CDR3, cysteine through phenylalanine, is 13 amino acids long. The entry retains the CDR3 DNA only, 39 bases that are in frame from base 1. V is reduced by 6 bases and J by 7 bases, leaving a spacing of 15 bases between them.